The rows below give T cell receptor beta chains drawn from one sample of a study of regulatory T cells in long-lasting Graves disease. In TCRdb, the multiplex PCR reads were re-called with MiXCR into one record per CDR3 protein. This sample has around 510,000 distinct CDR3 sequences; around 20% occur once, and the top ten carry about 8.3%. The sample here was peripheral blood mononuclear cells (PBMCs), taken when the disease was refractory, from a patient treated with antithyroid drugs. Every receptor here comes from a female donor with Graves disease. The CDR3 runs from the conserved cysteine through the conserved F or W. The order of the fields is CDR3 DNA, CDR3 protein, V gene, clone size, J gene, D gene. D genes are given only for firm matches. Size tells how often a clone was seen (once, few, many) or the class of an expanded clone, and some rows leave it out.

cdr3_nt: TGCGCCAGCAGCCTGGGACTAGCGGGAGTTTATTTCAACGAGCAGTACTTC
cdr3_aa: CASSLGLAGVYFNEQYF
v_call: TRBV5-1
clone_size: -
j_call: TRBJ2-7
d_call: TRBD2

cdr3_nt: TGCAGTGCCGGACTAGCGGGAGGCCTCACAGATACGCAGTATTTT
cdr3_aa: CSAGLAGGLTDTQYF
v_call: TRBV20-1
clone_size: -
j_call: TRBJ2-3
d_call: TRBD2

cdr3_nt: TGTGCCAGCAGCCCAACCCCGGGGCCAGGCACCGGGGAGCTGTTTTTT
cdr3_aa: CASSPTPGPGTGELFF
v_call: TRBV3-1
clone_size: -
j_call: TRBJ2-2
d_call: -

cdr3_nt: TGTGCCAGCAGTGCTGGACTAGCGGGCACGGGCGGAGAGACCCAGTACTTC
cdr3_aa: CASSAGLAGTGGETQYF
v_call: TRBV6-1
clone_size: many
j_call: TRBJ2-5
d_call: TRBD2

cdr3_nt: TGTGCCAGCAGTCCCCGGACAGGGCATGGCTACACCTTC
cdr3_aa: CASSPRTGHGYTF
v_call: TRBV6-1
clone_size: many
j_call: TRBJ1-2
d_call: TRBD1

cdr3_nt: TGTGCCAGCAGTACAGGGCCCTCTGGAAACACCATATATTTT
cdr3_aa: CASSTGPSGNTIYF
v_call: TRBV6-1
clone_size: -
j_call: TRBJ1-3
d_call: -

cdr3_nt: TGTGCCAGCAGGCGCGGGGCCTCCTACGAGCAGTACTTC
cdr3_aa: CASRRGASYEQYF
v_call: TRBV6-2/TRBV6-3
clone_size: many
j_call: TRBJ2-7
d_call: -

cdr3_nt: TGTGCCAGCAGTGAGGAACAGTACCCAAACTACGAGCAGTACTTC
cdr3_aa: CASSEEQYPNYEQYF
v_call: TRBV2
clone_size: -
j_call: TRBJ2-7
d_call: -

cdr3_nt: TGTGCCACCGATCACGGGGGGGCTGCCGCCGGGGAGCTGTTTTTT
cdr3_aa: CATDHGGAAAGELFF
v_call: TRBV10-3
clone_size: few
j_call: TRBJ2-2
d_call: TRBD2

cdr3_nt: TGCGCCAGCAGCCAAAGGACAGGGAGGTCGACTGAAGCTTTCTTT
cdr3_aa: CASSQRTGRSTEAFF
v_call: TRBV4-1
clone_size: many
j_call: TRBJ1-1
d_call: TRBD1

cdr3_nt: TGTGCCAGCAGCCTTCTGGACAGACACTCCACAGATACGCAGTATTTT
cdr3_aa: CASSLLDRHSTDTQYF
v_call: TRBV27
clone_size: -
j_call: TRBJ2-3
d_call: -

cdr3_nt: TGCAGCCCGGGACTAGCGGTCAACACCGGGGAGCTGTTTTTT
cdr3_aa: CSPGLAVNTGELFF
v_call: TRBV20-1
clone_size: -
j_call: TRBJ2-2
d_call: TRBD2

cdr3_nt: TGTGCCAGCAGCGTAGGGAGCGGGGGGGGGTACGAGCAGTACTTC
cdr3_aa: CASSVGSGGGYEQYF
v_call: TRBV9
clone_size: -
j_call: TRBJ2-7
d_call: TRBD2

cdr3_nt: TGTGCCACCCCAACCCCCACCGGGGAGCTGTTTTTT
cdr3_aa: CATPTPTGELFF
v_call: TRBV5-4
clone_size: -
j_call: TRBJ2-2
d_call: -

cdr3_nt: TGTGCCAGCACGCTCGGCCCGGGGGAAGGGCTAGCCAAAAACATTCAGTACTTC
cdr3_aa: CASTLGPGEGLAKNIQYF
v_call: TRBV7-2
clone_size: -
j_call: TRBJ2-4
d_call: -

cdr3_nt: TGTGCCAGCAGTTACTCGAGAGACAGGGGAATCTCTGGAAACACCATATATTTT
cdr3_aa: CASSYSRDRGISGNTIYF
v_call: TRBV6-2/TRBV6-3
clone_size: -
j_call: TRBJ1-3
d_call: TRBD1

cdr3_nt: TGTGCCAGCAGTTTACCCGGTGGAGGCCTCGTTTATAATTCACCCCTCCACTTT
cdr3_aa: CASSLPGGGLVYNSPLHF
v_call: TRBV28
clone_size: many
j_call: TRBJ1-6
d_call: -

cdr3_nt: TGTGCCAGCAGCTTGGAGGTCGAGTCCCCGGAGACCCAGTACTTC
cdr3_aa: CASSLEVESPETQYF
v_call: TRBV5-4
clone_size: -
j_call: TRBJ2-5
d_call: -

cdr3_nt: TGTGCCAGCTCCCGACCCGACAGGGCTCTTAACTATGGCTACACCTTC
cdr3_aa: CASSRPDRALNYGYTF
v_call: TRBV18
clone_size: many
j_call: TRBJ1-2
d_call: TRBD1

cdr3_nt: TGTGCCAGCAGCCCGACCGGAGGGCGTGAAAAACTGTTTTTT
cdr3_aa: CASSPTGGREKLFF
v_call: TRBV3-1
clone_size: many
j_call: TRBJ1-4
d_call: -

cdr3_nt: TGTGCCAGTAGTATCTCGGGGGACAGGGGCCCCTATAGCAATCAGCCCCAGCATTTT
cdr3_aa: CASSISGDRGPYSNQPQHF
v_call: TRBV19
clone_size: -
j_call: TRBJ1-5
d_call: TRBD1

cdr3_nt: TGTGCCAGCGCTGACAGGATAAATCAGCCCCAGCATTTT
cdr3_aa: CASADRINQPQHF
v_call: TRBV6-1
clone_size: many
j_call: TRBJ1-5
d_call: -

cdr3_nt: TGTGCCACCAGTGAGGCAGGCTACAATGAGCAGTTCTTC
cdr3_aa: CATSEAGYNEQFF
v_call: TRBV24-1
clone_size: -
j_call: TRBJ2-1
d_call: -

cdr3_nt: TGTGCCAGCAGTTACGAGGGAGGGAAAGGCGAGCAGTACTTC
cdr3_aa: CASSYEGGKGEQYF
v_call: TRBV6-2/TRBV6-3
clone_size: many
j_call: TRBJ2-7
d_call: TRBD2

cdr3_nt: TGCGCCAGCAGCTTGGCCTTAGGGGCCGGCTACACCTTC
cdr3_aa: CASSLALGAGYTF
v_call: TRBV5-1
clone_size: few
j_call: TRBJ1-2
d_call: -

cdr3_nt: TGTGCCAGCAGTTTCGCTCTCGGGGGACGAACTGAAGCTTTCTTT
cdr3_aa: CASSFALGGRTEAFF
v_call: TRBV28
clone_size: many
j_call: TRBJ1-1
d_call: -

cdr3_nt: TGTGCCAGCAGCTTGGAGGGGTCCTCTCCGCGGGGCTATGGCTACACCTTC
cdr3_aa: CASSLEGSSPRGYGYTF
v_call: TRBV5-6
clone_size: few
j_call: TRBJ1-2
d_call: -